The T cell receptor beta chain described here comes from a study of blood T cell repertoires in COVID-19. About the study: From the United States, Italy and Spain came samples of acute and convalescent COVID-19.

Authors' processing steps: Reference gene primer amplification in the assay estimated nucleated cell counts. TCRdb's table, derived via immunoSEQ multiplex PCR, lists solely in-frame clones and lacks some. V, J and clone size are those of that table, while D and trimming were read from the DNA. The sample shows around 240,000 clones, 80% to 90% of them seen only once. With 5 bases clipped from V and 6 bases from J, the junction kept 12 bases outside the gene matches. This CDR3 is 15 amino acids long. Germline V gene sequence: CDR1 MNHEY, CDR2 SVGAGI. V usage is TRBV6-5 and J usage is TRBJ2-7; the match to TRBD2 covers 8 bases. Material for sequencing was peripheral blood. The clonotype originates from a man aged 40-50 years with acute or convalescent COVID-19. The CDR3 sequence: CASSTNGLAPSEQYF. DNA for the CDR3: TGTGCCAGCAGTACCAACGGACTAGCTCCCTCCGAGCAGTACTTC.